This T cell receptor (beta chain) was identified in a study of shared clonotypes between healthy human individuals. About the research overall: The cohort had two women and a few men, ages 18 to 49. Three plates each covered CD4 naive and memory; CD8 naive two, CD8 memory one.

The healthy adult donors were HIV-negative and reported no recent acute infections or vaccinations. Study results and limitations: Generally, naive subsets (rather than memory subsets) showed larger estimated richness.

Some clones are missing from TCRdb's copy, which holds only in-frame ones; the method was immunoSEQ multiplex PCR. The repertoire holds roughly 500,000 clones, with about 96% as singletons. Trimming removed 0 bases from V and 1 base from J, with 12 bases in between. Per the germline V gene, CDR1 is MGHRA and CDR2 is YSYEKL. The CDR3 length is 16 residues. About this clone: Its antigen is not known.

Sequenced: naive CD4+ T cells sorted from blood. Subset described: CD45RA+ positively selected. J is TRBJ2-5 and V is TRBV4-1; unclear D gene. The TCR comes from a woman aged 25 to 39 in good health. The CDR3 DNA reads TGCGCCAGCAGCCAAGATCAGAGCAAGGCCCAAGAGACCCAGTACTTC. Amino acid sequence: CASSQDQSKAQETQYF.